The clone carrying this T cell receptor beta chain was seen many times. Its target is unknown. With 10%, 30% or 50% of RNA, about 19,000 to 1,000,000 naive CD8 T cells were sequenced. CD8+CD4-CCR7+CD45RA+ cells were sorted as naive CD8 T cells. This specimen comes from a study of molecular identifiers for immune sequencing clone quantification. Study findings and constraints: Effector cells had over 98% of their molecules in clones above 20 RNA copies, while naive cells had under 1%.

The CDR3 has 13 amino acids. Germline V CDR1 and CDR2: LGHNT, FRNRAP. The ends lost 6 bases at V and 5 bases at J; junction bases unmatched: 5. MiXCR was run by TCRdb on the PCR reads, yielding one entry per CDR3 protein. The sample lists 400,000 to 600,000 distinct CDR3 sequences; 20% to 25% were seen once. The sample taken for sequencing was naive CD8+ T cells from blood, with Jurkat cell RNA spiked in. Subset meaning: FACS-sorted CD8+CD4-CCR7+CD45RA+ naive T cells. This TCR came from a human donor in good health. Some libraries in this study had Jurkat cell RNA spiked in. The chain links TRBV12-5 to TRBJ2-7, with 9 bases identical to TRBD2. The CDR3 coding sequence is TGTGCTAGTGGAGAGCGGGAGGTACACGAGCAGTACTTC. Translation: CASGEREVHEQYF.